The source of this T cell receptor beta chain is a study of blood T cell repertoires in COVID-19. This CDR3 is 16 amino acids long. Germline V gene data show CDR1 as SGDLS and CDR2 as YYNGEE. Unmatched junction bases numbered 13, after V lost 5 bases and J lost 5 bases. Resolution of symptoms, clearance, or two negative PCRs was present in recovered Cohort 3 donors. Assay used: immunoSEQ multiplex PCR; TCRdb lists only in-frame clones, some missing. The sample includes 110,000 to 150,000 clones, more than 75% seen only once; the top ten take 6%. The sample comprised PBMCs or T cells enriched from blood (not recorded which). This clonotype was sampled from a woman in her fifties or sixties who had recovered from COVID-19. The rearrangement uses TRBV9 and TRBJ1-2; 9 bases are a match to TRBD1. This CDR3 reads CASRGQGYLGGYGYTF. CDR3 coding DNA: TGTGCCAGCAGGGGACAGGGATATTTGGGAGGGTATGGCTACACCTTC.